These 23 T cell receptor beta chains were sequenced from one sample in a study of cytomegalovirus exposure and HLA in healthy donors (dated by TCRdb to 2015 to 2018). The library was prepared using the immunoSEQ multiplex PCR assay. A mixture of 60 forward primers for TCR Vbeta segments and 13 reverse primers for TCR Jbeta segments was used in the multiplex PCR. TCRdb re-hosts the immuneACCESS table, in-frame sequences only. Its copies lack some clones; in the studies checked, an unresolved V gene accounts for under half of them, and the cause for the rest is not known. The sample contains about 200,000 clones, about four fifths of them found a single time. Of the sample, around 0.4% is held by the ten largest clones. The sequencing input was PBMCs. All receptors derive from a male donor in good health and CMV-seropositive.

This chain links TRBV27 with TRBJ2-7, with D perhaps TRBD2 (7 bases). V dropped 3 bases and J dropped 0 bases, with 12 bases sitting between them. CDR1 and CDR2 (germline): MNHEY, SMNVEV (reference sequence). The CDR3 is 15 amino acids. In nucleotides, the CDR3 is TGTGCCAGCAGTTTCGGGGGGCCAAGCTCCTACGAGCAGTACTTC. This sequence encodes CASSFGGPSSYEQYF.

Of note for this clone: Germline is not matched at one junction end, which may reflect a read error. The chain joins TRBV18 to TRBJ2-7; the D is unclear. Germline CDR1 is KGHSH and CDR2 is LQKENI. The CDR3 has 12 residues. In nucleotides, the CDR3 is TGTGCCAGCTCGCCCGGGTTTGCCAACCTAAACTTC. It encodes CASSPGFANLNF.

The rearrangement joins TRBV7-8 to TRBJ2-3; 11 nucleotides align to TRBD2. Germline CDR1 reads SGHVS; CDR2 reads FQNEAQ. The CDR3 has 16 amino acids. The ends lost 4 bases at V and 2 bases at J; junction bases unmatched: 5. The CDR3 loop is CASSSGTSGPTDTQYF. The CDR3 DNA reads TGTGCCAGCAGCTCCGGGACTAGCGGCCCCACAGATACGCAGTATTTT.

The gene calls are TRBV9 and TRBJ2-2, with 8 bases fitting TRBD1. The ends lost 4 bases at V and 0 bases at J; junction bases unmatched: 5. The CDR3 contains 16 residues. The germline gives CDR1 SGDLS, CDR2 YYNGEE. CDR3 amino acids: CASSLRTGTNTGELFF. CDR3 nucleotide sequence: TGTGCCAGCAGCTTACGGACAGGGACGAACACCGGGGAGCTGTTTTTT.

The count of this clone is one. The V call is TRBV19, the J call TRBJ2-4; 7 bases align to TRBD1. Trimming removed 5 bases from V and 0 bases from J; junction bases left unmatched: 4. In germline, CDR1 is LNHDA, CDR2 SQIVND (reference sequence). The CDR3 contains 15 residues. CDR3 DNA: TGTGCCAGTAGTTGGGACAGCCTAGCCAAAAACATTCAGTACTTC. This translates into CASSWDSLAKNIQYF.

This chain connects TRBV28 to TRBJ2-2, with TRBD2 matching 7 bases. This CDR3 is 16 amino acids long. Trimming at V came to 5 bases and at J to 6 bases, leaving 12 bases not matched to a gene. Germline V gene data show CDR1 as MDHEN and CDR2 as SYDVKM. CDR3 DNA sequence: TGTGCCAGCAGTATTCTCACTAGCGTTTCGGCCGGGGAGCTGTTTTTT. Translated: CASSILTSVSAGELFF.

The chain links TRBV7-2 to TRBJ2-5, with TRBD1 matching 9 bases. The CDR3 has 15 amino acids. Germline CDR1 SGHTA, CDR2 FQGNSA. Trimming took 6 bases from V and 3 from J; bases not matched to a gene: 8. In DNA, the CDR3 is TGTGCCAGCAGTTCATATAGGACAGGGGAAGAGACCCAGTACTTC. Amino acid sequence: CASSSYRTGEETQYF.

This chain links TRBV7-2 with TRBJ2-3; 7 bases are a match to TRBD1. The CDR3 extends over 15 amino acids. The germline gives CDR1 SGHTA, CDR2 FQGNSA. The ends lost 5 bases at V and 1 base at J; junction bases unmatched: 6. This CDR3 is CASSPQGQGTDTQYF. CDR3 DNA sequence: TGTGCCAGCAGCCCACAGGGGCAGGGCACAGATACGCAGTATTTT.

This clone was detected only a few times. The V gene is TRBV7-8, the J gene TRBJ1-2, with TRBD1 as a possible D gene (5 bases). Germline V lookup: CDR1 SGHVS, CDR2 FQNEAQ. Trimming left V 5 bases short and J 10 bases short, with 14 bases between. The CDR3 loop spans 12 amino acids. CDR3 residues: CASSNYDRDYTF. The CDR3 DNA reads as TGTGCCAGCAGCAACTATGACAGAGACTACACCTTC.

This chain uses TRBV5-1 with TRBJ1-2; 8 bases fit TRBD1. Per germline, CDR1 SGHRS and CDR2 YFSETQ. The CDR3 runs to 14 residues. V was clipped by 0 bases and J by 4 bases; unmatched bases: 2. This chain's CDR3 is CASSLVQGGYGYTF. The CDR3 region has the DNA TGCGCCAGCAGCTTGGTACAGGGGGGCTATGGCTACACCTTC.

The chain links TRBV7-8 to TRBJ2-7; 9 nucleotides line up with TRBD1. CDR1 SGHVS and CDR2 FQNEAQ come from the germline V gene. The CDR3 extends over 15 amino acids. The V and J ends lost 3 bases and 1 base, in that order; junction bases with no gene match: 4. In DNA, the CDR3 is TGTGCCAGCAGCTTCACCGGGACAGGGTCCTACGAGCAGTACTTC. Residues: CASSFTGTGSYEQYF.

This chain links TRBV9 with TRBJ1-4; D remains ambiguous. V was shortened by 2 bases and J by 2 bases, with 13 bases between the two germline ends. Germline loops: CDR1 SGDLS, CDR2 YYNGEE. The CDR3 covers 16 residues. The chain's CDR3 is CASSVGNSLTNEKLFF. CDR3 nucleotides: TGTGCCAGCAGCGTCGGGAATAGCTTGACTAATGAAAAACTGTTTTTT.

The chain has TRBV18 and TRBJ2-6, with D unclear. The CDR3 spans 15 residues. Between the trimmed V and J ends, which lost 0 bases and 1 base, there was a span of 4 bases. From germline, CDR1 is KGHSH and CDR2 LQKENI. The CDR3 bases are TGTGCCAGCTCACCACCACGGTCTGGGGCCAACGTCCTGACTTTC. Translating gives CASSPPRSGANVLTF.

This sequence joins TRBV4-3 and TRBJ2-1; D is undetermined. Germline CDR1 and CDR2: LGHNA and YSLEER. The CDR3 is 16 residues long. V was pared by 4 bases and J by 0 bases, with 13 bases between. In DNA form, the CDR3 reads TGCGCCAGCAGCCGGCATCAGGCGAGCTCCTACAATGAGCAGTTCTTC. Translating it yields CASSRHQASSYNEQFF.

The rearrangement uses TRBV27 and TRBJ2-2; 7 positions agree with TRBD1. The junction had 17 bases not matched to a gene; V was cut back by 8 bases and J by 5 bases. Germline V gives CDR1 MNHEY, CDR2 SMNVEV (reference sequence). This CDR3 contains 17 residues. The CDR3 is CASRLRQGARGTGELFF. For the CDR3, the DNA is TGTGCCAGCCGATTACGACAGGGCGCGAGAGGGACCGGGGAGCTGTTTTTT.

The gene calls are TRBV7-9 and TRBJ1-1; the match to TRBD1 covers 7 bases. The V and J ends lost 5 bases and 7 bases, in that order; junction bases with no gene match: 13. The CDR3 is 15 residues long. The germline gives CDR1 SEHNR, CDR2 FQNEAQ (reference sequence). The CDR3 DNA reads as TGTGCCAGCAGCCCCTCGAAGACAGGGACGGGTGAAGCTTTCTTT. It encodes CASSPSKTGTGEAFF.

The rearrangement links TRBV9 to TRBJ2-1; TRBD2 agrees at 15 bases. After removal of 4 bases from V and 10 bases from J, the junction contained 9 bases not matched to a gene. Looked up from germline, CDR1 is SGDLS and CDR2 is YYNGEE. This CDR3 region has 16 residues. The CDR3 DNA follows: TGTGCCAGCAGCCCCCCCGGGACTAGCGGGGGGAGGGAGCAGTTCTTC. Translating gives CASSPPGTSGGREQFF.

The chain has TRBV27 and TRBJ1-2, with TRBD1 matching 8 bases. Germline values: CDR1 MNHEY, CDR2 SMNVEV (reference sequence). The CDR3 loop spans 14 amino acids. The V segment lost 2 bases and the J segment 4 bases; nucleotides outside the gene matches: 3. CDR3 DNA: TGTGCCAGCAGTTTACGGGGACAGGCCTATGGCTACACCTTC. Residues: CASSLRGQAYGYTF.

The gene calls are TRBV7-3 and TRBJ2-5, with TRBD2 matching over 9 bases. Germline values: CDR1 SGHTA, CDR2 FQGTGA. The CDR3 loop spans 15 amino acids. Trimming cost V 2 bases and J 6 bases; bases outside gene matches: 7. The CDR3: CASSLSASGAQTQYF. In nucleotides, the CDR3 is TGTGCCAGCAGCTTATCGGCTAGCGGGGCCCAGACCCAGTACTTC.

The gene calls are TRBV11-2 and TRBJ2-7; D not resolved. Trimming stripped 5 bases from V and 4 bases from J, with 9 bases between. The CDR3 length is 12 residues. The V gene's germline CDR1 is SGHAT and CDR2 FQNNGV. The CDR3 spells CASSPRGYEQYF. DNA for the CDR3: TGTGCCAGCAGCCCCCGAGGATACGAGCAGTACTTC.

This sequence joins TRBV5-6 and TRBJ2-7; 7 bases fit TRBD2. With 5 bases clipped from V and 1 base from J, the junction kept 6 bases outside the gene matches. Germline CDR1 and CDR2: SGHDT and YYEEEE. This CDR3 is built from 14 residues. The CDR3 nucleotides read TGTGCCAGCAGGGTTGGGGGGGGTTCCTACGAGCAGTACTTC. Its protein is CASRVGGGSYEQYF.

As for this clone: Germline and junction disagree at one end, which may indicate a read error. This rearrangement joins TRBV7-9 to TRBJ1-1, with no clear D. Germline CDR1 SEHNR, CDR2 FQNEAQ (reference sequence). The CDR3 runs to 15 residues. The DNA for the CDR3 is TGTTCCAGCAGCTTAGATACATTCCTCCACACTGAAGCTTTCTTT. Translated: CSSSLDTFLHTEAFF. Full variable domain (missing parts from reference TRBV7-9 and TRBJ1-1): DTGVSQNPRHKITKRGQNVTFRCDPISEHNRLYWYRQTLGQGPEFLTYFQNEAQLEKSRLLSDRFSAERPKGSFSTLEIQRTEQGDSAMYLCSSSLDTFLHTEAFFGQGTRLTVV.

This clone was observed a handful of times. This sequence joins TRBV5-6 and TRBJ1-5; the match to TRBD1 covers 7 bases. V was clipped by 6 bases and J by 3 bases; unmatched bases: 9. CDR1 and CDR2 from the germline V gene are SGHDT and YYEEEE. The CDR3 spans 15 residues. CDR3 amino acids: CASTSDREFNQPQHF. CDR3 bases: TGTGCCAGCACCAGTGACAGGGAGTTCAATCAGCCCCAGCATTTT.